Below are 26 T cell receptor beta chains sequenced from a single sample in a study of T-cell memory formation after mild COVID-19. Via MiXCR, TCRdb re-called the 5' RACE reads, giving one row per CDR3 protein. The table shows some 130,000 distinct CDR3 sequences, with approximately 5.9% occurring only once. Material: PBMCs or a T cell subset sorted from them (not recorded which). Receptors were obtained from an adult woman who had mild COVID-19 (a few samples of this study predate the infection). Cell type and time point are not known.

This clonotype has a count of ten or more. The chain uses TRBV7-9 and TRBJ2-3, with D unclear. V gave up 2 bases and J gave up 6 bases, with 6 bases separating them. From germline, CDR1 is SEHNR and CDR2 FQNEAQ (reference sequence). The CDR3 runs 12 residues. The CDR3 loop is CASSLRYDTQYF. As DNA, the CDR3 is TGTGCCAGCAGCTTACGGTACGATACGCAGTATTTT.

The genes are TRBV19 and TRBJ2-7; possible D gene TRBD2, 6 bases. CDR1 is LNHDA, CDR2 SQIVND, per germline (reference sequence). The CDR3 spans 13 residues. Deletions cut 10 bases from V and 2 bases from J, with 15 bases between. CDR3 DNA sequence: TGTGCCACCGCCATCCGACTAGCCTACGAGCAGTACTTC. It is translated as CATAIRLAYEQYF.

A few counts support this clonotype. Germline is not matched at one junction end, which may reflect a read error. This chain links TRBV2 with TRBJ2-1; D gene uncertain. From germline, CDR1 is SNHLY and CDR2 FYNNEI. This CDR3 is built from 11 residues. The CDR3 here is CASSGQVDVSF. The CDR3 DNA reads TGTGCCAGCAGTGGTCAAGTAGATGTGTCCTTC.

This clonotype was recorded many times. The chain employs TRBV29-1 and TRBJ1-5; 7 bases align to TRBD1. Losses at the gene ends were 6 bases for V and 2 bases for J; bases not matched to a gene: 10. The CDR3 consists of 15 residues. Germline-derived CDR1 and CDR2 are SQVTM and ANQGSEA. The CDR3 reads CSVSTGSTGNQPQHF. The CDR3 region has the DNA TGCAGCGTGTCGACAGGGAGTACCGGCAATCAGCCCCAGCATTTT.

This clonotype has at least ten counts. This rearrangement joins TRBV7-2 to TRBJ2-7; 7 positions agree with TRBD2. CDR1 and CDR2 from the germline V gene are SGHTA and FQGNSA. Losses at the gene ends were 2 bases for V and 3 bases for J; bases not matched to a gene: 7. CDR3 length: 15 amino acids. The CDR3 protein is CASSLHQGGGYEQYF. The CDR3 DNA sequence: TGTGCCAGCAGCTTACATCAGGGCGGGGGCTACGAGCAGTACTTC.

This clonotype was seen repeatedly, ten times or more. The rearrangement links TRBV7-9 to TRBJ2-3, with D perhaps matching TRBD1 or TRBD2 (6 bases each). The CDR3 length is 14 residues. Trimming took off 11 bases at V and 5 bases at J, with 20 bases between the two ends. Germline V gene lookup returns CDR1 SEHNR and CDR2 FQNEAQ (reference sequence). The CDR3 DNA follows: TGTGCCGGGGAGGTTCGAGGGGGTAAAGATACGCAGTATTTT. This sequence encodes CAGEVRGGKDTQYF.

V and J are TRBV11-2 and TRBJ2-5; 9 nucleotides agree with TRBD2. V lost 5 bases, J lost 1 base, and 5 bases stayed unmatched. Germline lookup yields CDR1 SGHAT and CDR2 FQNNGV. This CDR3 is 15 amino acids long. Here the CDR3 reads CASSPSGNIQETQYF. Here the CDR3 DNA reads TGTGCCAGCAGCCCTAGCGGGAATATCCAAGAGACCCAGTACTTC.

With regard to this clonotype: This could be a read error, since a much larger clone is one nucleotide away. The chain uses TRBV11-2 and TRBJ2-3; D is undetermined. Germline V CDR1 and CDR2: SGHAT, FQNNGV. The CDR3 has 15 amino acids. Deletions cut 0 bases from V and 5 bases from J, with 12 bases between. The CDR3 region is CASSLEGTVRDTQYF. The CDR3 DNA is TGTGCCAGCAGCTTAGAAGGTACAGTGAGAGATACGCAGTATTTT.

This clonotype was counted between two and nine times. This chain joins TRBV24-1 and TRBJ1-4; TRBD1 might be the D (5 bases). The CDR3 is 14 residues long. The germline V gene has CDR1 KGHDR and CDR2 SFDVKD. Trimming cost V 4 bases and J 6 bases, with 11 bases left between them. CDR3 nucleotide sequence: TGTGCCACCAGTGACGGAGGGGTGGATGAAAAACTGTTTTTT. Residues: CATSDGGVDEKLFF.

The rearrangement uses TRBV24-1 and TRBJ1-1; D unclear. CDR1 is KGHDR and CDR2 is SFDVKD in the germline V gene. The CDR3 is 15 amino acids. Trimming removed 3 bases at V and 1 base at J, with 11 bases between. CDR3 residues: CATSDPSLGNTEAFF. The CDR3 region has the DNA TGTGCCACCAGTGATCCCAGTCTGGGGAACACTGAAGCTTTCTTT.

The chain has TRBV6-5 and TRBJ2-1; TRBD2 matches at 8 bases. The trim removed 5 bases at V and 8 bases at J, leaving 5 bases unmatched. The CDR3 sequence is 13 residues long. Per the germline V gene, CDR1 is MNHEY and CDR2 is SVGAGI. CDR3 residues: CASSAGLVYEQFF. For the CDR3, the DNA is TGTGCCAGCAGTGCGGGACTAGTTTATGAGCAGTTCTTC.

This chain links TRBV6-5 with TRBJ2-1, with 9 nucleotides matching TRBD2. After removal of 6 bases from V and 5 bases from J, the junction contained 11 bases not matched to a gene. Germline loops: CDR1 MNHEY, CDR2 SVGAGI. The CDR3 covers 16 residues. Here the CDR3 reads CASSTQGLANNNEQFF. The CDR3 DNA sequence: TGTGCCAGCAGCACACAAGGACTAGCGAATAACAATGAGCAGTTCTTC.

This clonotype was seen repeatedly, ten times or more. This chain uses TRBV5-1 with TRBJ2-3; TRBD1 agrees at 9 bases. Germline V gene data show CDR1 as SGHRS and CDR2 as YFSETQ. The junction had 5 bases not matched to a gene; V was cut back by 3 bases and J by 3 bases. The CDR3 has 15 residues. The CDR3 sequence: CASSSGTGRTDTQYF. Here the CDR3 DNA reads TGCGCCAGCAGCTCCGGGACAGGGAGGACAGATACGCAGTATTTT. The whole variable domain, remainder taken from reference TRBV5-1 and TRBJ2-3, is KAGVTQTPRYLIKTRGQQVTLSCSPISGHRSVSWYQQTPGQGLQFLFEYFSETQRNKGNFPGRFSGRQFSNSRSEMNVSTLELGDSALYLCASSSGTGRTDTQYFGPGTRLTVL.

This clonotype appeared many times. The chain uses TRBV12-3 or TRBV12-4 and TRBJ1-5; D may be TRBD1 (5 bases). Trimming stripped 1 base from V and 3 bases from J, with 7 bases between. This CDR3 spans 14 amino acids. CDR3 nucleotides: TGTGCCAGCAGTTTAGGGGGGTACAATCAGCCCCAGCATTTT. It translates to CASSLGGYNQPQHF.

This clonotype was counted between two and nine times. V is TRBV7-6 and J is TRBJ2-3; D might be TRBD2 (5 bases). The CDR3 loop spans 15 amino acids. Germline V lookup: CDR1 SGHVS, CDR2 FNYEAQ. Between the trimmed V and J ends, which lost 4 bases and 0 bases, there was a span of 11 bases. CDR3 nucleotide sequence: TGTGCCAGCAGCTCCGGACTCGGAAGCACAGATACGCAGTATTTT. Its translation: CASSSGLGSTDTQYF.

This clonotype was seen many times. This chain uses TRBV5-6 with TRBJ1-1; D is undetermined. Germline-derived CDR1 and CDR2 are SGHDT and YYEEEE. The CDR3 contains 13 residues. Deletions cut 4 bases from V and 5 bases from J, with 12 bases between. CDR3 loop: CASSRRLQTEAFF. CDR3 coding DNA: TGTGCCAGCAGCCGGCGTCTCCAGACTGAAGCTTTCTTT.

The rearrangement links TRBV10-3 to TRBJ1-1, with D possibly TRBD1 on 6 matching bases. In germline, CDR1 is ENHRY, CDR2 SYGVKD. CDR3 length equals 15 residues. V lost 8 bases, J lost 8 bases, and 24 bases lay in between. DNA for the CDR3: TGTGCCATCCAAGATCCGACAGGCGGTACGACCGAAGCTTTCTTT. Translated, it gives CAIQDPTGGTTEAFF.

The chain combines TRBV12-3 or TRBV12-4 with TRBJ1-4; TRBD1 matches 7 bases. Unmatched junction bases numbered 12, after V lost 3 bases and J lost 2 bases. The CDR3 loop spans 18 amino acids. Here the CDR3 DNA reads TGTGCCAGCAGTTTGGGCGACAGGGTCAGTCCGACTAATGAAAAACTGTTTTTT. It encodes CASSLGDRVSPTNEKLFF.

This clonotype was seen ten or more times. The chain uses TRBV12-3 or TRBV12-4 and TRBJ1-1; a weak D match, TRBD1 (6 bases). The CDR3 runs 14 residues. V lost 5 bases and J lost 0, with 10 bases in between. The CDR3 region has the DNA TGTGCCAGCAGTAAGGACAGCATGAACACTGAAGCTTTCTTT. It yields the protein CASSKDSMNTEAFF.

This chain uses TRBV29-1 with TRBJ2-2, with a tentative D call TRBD1 (6 bases). CDR1 SQVTM and CDR2 ANQGSEA come from the germline V gene. V dropped 7 bases and J dropped 7 bases, with 13 bases sitting between them. There are 12 residues in the CDR3. CDR3 residues: CSGRQAGGELFF. CDR3 in DNA: TGCAGCGGTCGACAGGCCGGCGGGGAGCTGTTTTTT.

There are a few counts of this clonotype. The CDR3 region is CASSYSSEGYTF. The CDR3, as DNA: TGTGCCAGCAGTTACTCGTCTGAAGGCTACACCTTC. The chain couples TRBV6-5 to TRBJ1-2; D ambiguous. The CDR3 has 12 residues. V lost 0 bases, J lost 8 bases, and 7 bases lay in between. Germline assignment: CDR1 MNHEY and CDR2 SVGAGI.

This chain joins TRBV4-3 and TRBJ1-3; unclear D gene. Germline V CDR1 and CDR2: LGHNA, YSLEER. Trimming shortened V by 0 bases and J by 9 bases, and 18 bases separated the two germline ends. The CDR3 runs 16 residues. The CDR3 loop is CASSQERASALSTIYF. The DNA of the CDR3 is TGCGCCAGCAGCCAAGAAAGGGCGTCAGCGTTAAGCACCATATATTTT.

The sample holds a few counts of this clonotype. The chain couples TRBV2 to TRBJ2-7, with D possibly matching TRBD1 (6 bases). The CDR3 runs to 13 residues. Looked up from germline, CDR1 is SNHLY and CDR2 is FYNNEI. V dropped 7 bases and J dropped 4 bases, with 14 bases sitting between them. CDR3 DNA: TGTGCCAGCACCGTGGGGGCTGCGTACGAGCAGTACTTC. This translates into CASTVGAAYEQYF.

This clonotype was recorded many times. The V gene is TRBV15, the J gene TRBJ1-5; TRBD1 matches 9 bases. Germline CDR1 and CDR2: LNHNV and YYDKDF (reference sequence). The CDR3 sequence is 15 residues long. Unmatched junction bases numbered 11, after V lost 5 bases and J lost 9 bases. The CDR3 sequence: CATSHRDRVTGPQHF. CDR3 in DNA: TGTGCCACCAGCCACCGGGACAGGGTAACGGGGCCCCAGCATTTT.

This clonotype appeared many times. This rearrangement joins TRBV9 to TRBJ2-2; 9 bases match TRBD1. Trimming cost V 6 bases and J 3 bases; bases outside gene matches: 6. Germline V CDR1 and CDR2: SGDLS, YYNGEE. The CDR3 runs 15 residues. In DNA, the CDR3 is TGTGCCAGCAACCGACAGGGGGAGTACACCGGGGAGCTGTTTTTT. Amino acid sequence: CASNRQGEYTGELFF.

This clonotype was seen repeatedly, ten times or more. The CDR3 DNA follows: TGTGCCAGCAGCCCCGGGGGGGTTACTGAAGCTTTCTTT. It specifies CASSPGGVTEAFF. V is TRBV12-3 or TRBV12-4 and J is TRBJ1-1; tentative D call: TRBD1 (5 bases). V was cut by 6 bases and J by 5 bases, with 13 bases left in between. This CDR3 spans 13 amino acids.